This T cell receptor beta chain was sequenced for a study of post-analysis software for immune sequencing data. In the study overall: Disease trajectories encompassed relapsing-remitting, secondary progressive and progressive-relapsing multiple sclerosis. Whole-study findings and limits: TRBV5-6, TRBV5-1 and TRBV20-1 were among four or five TRBV segments more frequent in patients than controls. Compared with controls, patients showed significantly lower normalized Chao1 diversity.

Germline V CDR1 and CDR2: DFQATT, SNEGSKA (reference sequence). J was trimmed by 0 bases and V by 1 base; bases with no gene match: 4. This CDR3 has 15 amino acids. About this clonotype itself: Antigen: not known.

Carried by the TCR beta cDNA libraries were unique molecular identifiers. The yield from roughly 1 to 10 million T cells was 500,000 or so cDNA molecules in total. TCRdb passed the PCR reads through MiXCR, listing each CDR3 protein once. The table records hundreds of thousands of distinct CDR3 sequences, 53% of them present only once. The rearrangement links TRBV20-1 to TRBJ2-3; TRBD1 matches 7 bases. The TCR sequence derives from a girl aged 10-17 years with multiple sclerosis. Sequenced input: blood. The DNA for the CDR3 is TGCAGTGCTAGAGCAGACAGGGTCAGCACAGATACGCAGTATTTT. Its protein is CSARADRVSTDTQYF.